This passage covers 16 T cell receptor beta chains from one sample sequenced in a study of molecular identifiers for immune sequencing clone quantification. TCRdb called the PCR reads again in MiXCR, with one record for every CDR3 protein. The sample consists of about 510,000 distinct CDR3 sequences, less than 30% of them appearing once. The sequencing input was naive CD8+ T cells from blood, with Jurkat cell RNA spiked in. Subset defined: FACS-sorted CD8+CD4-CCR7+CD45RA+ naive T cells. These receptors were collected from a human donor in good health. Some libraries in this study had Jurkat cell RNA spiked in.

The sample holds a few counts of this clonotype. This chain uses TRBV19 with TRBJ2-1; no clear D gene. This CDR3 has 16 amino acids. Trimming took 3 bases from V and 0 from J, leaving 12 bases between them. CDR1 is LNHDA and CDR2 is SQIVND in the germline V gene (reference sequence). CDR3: CASSIAAISSYNEQFF. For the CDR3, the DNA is TGTGCCAGTAGTATTGCGGCGATAAGCTCCTACAATGAGCAGTTCTTC.

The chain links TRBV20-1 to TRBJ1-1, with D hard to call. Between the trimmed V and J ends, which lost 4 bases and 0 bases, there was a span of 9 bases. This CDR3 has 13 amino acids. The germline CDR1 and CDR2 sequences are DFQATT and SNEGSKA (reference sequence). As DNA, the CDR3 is TGCAGTGCTACCCCGGACGTGAACACTGAAGCTTTCTTT. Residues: CSATPDVNTEAFF.

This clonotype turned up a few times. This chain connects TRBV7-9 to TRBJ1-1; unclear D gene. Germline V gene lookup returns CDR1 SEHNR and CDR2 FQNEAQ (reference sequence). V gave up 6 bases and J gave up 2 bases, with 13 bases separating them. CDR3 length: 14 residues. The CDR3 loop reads CASRPVDRNTEAFF. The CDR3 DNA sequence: TGTGCCAGCAGGCCTGTAGACCGAAACACTGAAGCTTTCTTT.

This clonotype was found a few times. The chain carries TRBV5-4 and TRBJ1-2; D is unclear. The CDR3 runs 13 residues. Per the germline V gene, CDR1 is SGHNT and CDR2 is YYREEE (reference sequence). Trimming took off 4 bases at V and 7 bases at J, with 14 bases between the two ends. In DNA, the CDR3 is TGTGCCAGCAGCCCACTGGACGAGACTGGCTACACCTTC. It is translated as CASSPLDETGYTF.

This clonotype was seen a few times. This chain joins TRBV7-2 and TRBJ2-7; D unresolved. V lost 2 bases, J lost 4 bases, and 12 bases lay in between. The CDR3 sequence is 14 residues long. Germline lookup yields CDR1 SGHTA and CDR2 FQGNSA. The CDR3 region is CASSLPYGLYEQYF. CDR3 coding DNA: TGTGCCAGCAGCTTACCCTATGGCCTTTACGAGCAGTACTTC.

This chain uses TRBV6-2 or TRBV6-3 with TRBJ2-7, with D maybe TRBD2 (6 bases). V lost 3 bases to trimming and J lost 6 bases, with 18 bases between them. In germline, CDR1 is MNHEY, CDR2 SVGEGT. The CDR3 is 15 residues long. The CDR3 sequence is CASSYSTGGELEQYF. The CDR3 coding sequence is TGTGCCAGCAGTTATTCGACTGGAGGGGAGCTCGAGCAGTACTTC.

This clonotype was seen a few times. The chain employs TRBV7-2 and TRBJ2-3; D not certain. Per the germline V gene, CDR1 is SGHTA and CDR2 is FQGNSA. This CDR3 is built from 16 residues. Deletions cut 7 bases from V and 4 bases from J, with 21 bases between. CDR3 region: CASTPRALSGADTQYF. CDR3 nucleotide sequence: TGTGCCAGCACCCCAAGGGCACTCTCCGGCGCAGATACGCAGTATTTT.

CDR3 sequence (DNA): TGCGCCAGCAGCTACCGCATTGAGGCGACAGATACGCAGTATTTT. This translates into CASSYRIEATDTQYF. This chain links TRBV4-3 with TRBJ2-3, with D hard to call. The CDR3 is 15 amino acids. Germline CDR1 reads LGHNA; CDR2 reads YSLEER. The ends were cut back, 5 bases at V and 3 bases at J, with 15 bases in the middle.

CDR3 region: CASSYPVYNSPLHF. The CDR3 DNA is TGTGCCAGCAGTTATCCTGTCTATAATTCACCCCTCCACTTT. The V and J genes are TRBV28 and TRBJ1-6; D uncertain. V dropped 4 bases and J dropped 3 bases, with 7 bases sitting between them. The CDR3 is 14 residues long. Looked up from germline, CDR1 is MDHEN and CDR2 is SYDVKM.

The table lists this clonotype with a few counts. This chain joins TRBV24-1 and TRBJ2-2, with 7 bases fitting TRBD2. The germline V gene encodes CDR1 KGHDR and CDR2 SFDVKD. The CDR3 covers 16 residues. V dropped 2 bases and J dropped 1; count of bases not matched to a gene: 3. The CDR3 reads CATSDWASGNTGELFF. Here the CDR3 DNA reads TGTGCCACCAGTGATTGGGCTAGCGGGAACACCGGGGAGCTGTTTTTT.

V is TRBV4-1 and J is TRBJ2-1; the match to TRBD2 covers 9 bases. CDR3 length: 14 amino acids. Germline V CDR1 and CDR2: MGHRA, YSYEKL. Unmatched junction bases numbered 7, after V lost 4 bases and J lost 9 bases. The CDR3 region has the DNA TGCGCCAGCAGCCGGACTAGCGCAACCGGTGAGCAGTTCTTC. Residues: CASSRTSATGEQFF.

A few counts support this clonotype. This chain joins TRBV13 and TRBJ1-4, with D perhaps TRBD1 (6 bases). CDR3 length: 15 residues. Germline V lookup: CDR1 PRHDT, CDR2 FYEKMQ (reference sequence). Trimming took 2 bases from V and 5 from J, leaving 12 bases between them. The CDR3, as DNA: TGTGCCAGCAGCTTAAGGGGACAACTAAATGAAAAACTGTTTTTT. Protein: CASSLRGQLNEKLFF.

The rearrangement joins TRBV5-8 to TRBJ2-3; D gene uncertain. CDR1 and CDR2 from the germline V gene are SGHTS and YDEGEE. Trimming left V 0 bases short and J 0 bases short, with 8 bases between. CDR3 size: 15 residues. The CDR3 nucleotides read TGTGCCAGCAGCTTGGCTTTCAGGAGCACAGATACGCAGTATTTT. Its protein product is CASSLAFRSTDTQYF. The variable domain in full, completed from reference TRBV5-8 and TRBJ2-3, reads EAGVTQSPTHLIKTRGQQATLRCSPISGHTSVYWYQQALGLGLQFLLWYDEGEERNRGNFPPRFSGRQFPNYSSELNVNALELEDSALYLCASSLAFRSTDTQYFGPGTRLTVL.

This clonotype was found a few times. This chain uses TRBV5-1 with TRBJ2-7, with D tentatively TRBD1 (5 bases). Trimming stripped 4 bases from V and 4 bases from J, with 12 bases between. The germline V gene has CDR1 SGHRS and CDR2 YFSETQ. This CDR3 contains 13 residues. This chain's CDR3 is CASSPLTGYEQYF. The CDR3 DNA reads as TGCGCCAGCAGCCCTTTAACAGGATACGAGCAGTACTTC.

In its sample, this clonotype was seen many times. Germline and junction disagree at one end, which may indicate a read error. This CDR3 reads CATSRDTGSSQPQHF. The CDR3 DNA reads as TGTGCCACCAGCAGAGATACAGGGAGCAGTCAGCCCCAGCATTTT. The J gene is TRBJ1-5, the V gene TRBV15, with a tentative D call TRBD1 (6 bases). The CDR3 covers 15 residues. Germline V gene data show CDR1 as LNHNV and CDR2 as YYDKDF (reference sequence). The whole variable domain, remainder taken from reference TRBV15 and TRBJ1-5, is DAMVIQNPRYQVTQFGKPVTLSCSQTLNHNVMYWYQQKSSQAPKLLFHYYDKDFNNEADTPDNFQSRRPNTSFCFLDIRSPGLGDTAMYLCATSRDTGSSQPQHFGDGTRLSIL.

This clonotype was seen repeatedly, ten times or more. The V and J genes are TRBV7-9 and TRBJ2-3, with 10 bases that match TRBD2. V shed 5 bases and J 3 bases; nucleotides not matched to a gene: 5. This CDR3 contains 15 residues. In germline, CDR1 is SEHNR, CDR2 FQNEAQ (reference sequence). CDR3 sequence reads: CASSPPGLATDTQYF. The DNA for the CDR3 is TGTGCCAGCAGCCCCCCGGGACTAGCGACAGATACGCAGTATTTT.